Listed here are 18 T cell receptor beta chains from one sample, sequenced in a study of T-cell memory formation after mild COVID-19. MiXCR, applied by TCRdb to the 5' RACE reads, yields one record per CDR3 protein. Among more than 150,000 distinct CDR3 sequences listed, roughly 18% were seen once. The sequenced material came from PBMCs or a T cell subset sorted from them (not recorded which). These receptors were obtained from a man younger than 30 who had mild COVID-19 (a few samples of this study predate the infection). Cell type and time point are not known.

This chain connects TRBV6-5 to TRBJ2-1, with D perhaps assigned TRBD1 or TRBD2 (5 bases each). The CDR3 extends over 15 amino acids. Germline V gene data show CDR1 as MNHEY and CDR2 as SVGAGI. V was shortened by 7 bases and J by 6 bases, with 19 bases between the two germline ends. The CDR3 coding sequence is TGTGCCAGCAATTCCGGGGCGGCCGGGCGCAATGAGCAGTTCTTC. This gives the protein CASNSGAAGRNEQFF.

This clonotype was detected only a few times. The chain carries TRBV12-3 or TRBV12-4 and TRBJ1-5, with D hard to call. The V and J ends lost 7 bases and 4 bases respectively, with 11 bases between them. The CDR3 consists of 13 residues. The CDR3 nucleotides are TGTGCCAGCACCCAAACCCGGAATCAGCCCCAGCATTTT. As protein: CASTQTRNQPQHF.

This clonotype was counted many times. The rearrangement uses TRBV5-1 and TRBJ1-5; TRBD1 agrees at 7 bases. Germline CDR1 and CDR2: SGHRS and YFSETQ. CDR3 length equals 14 residues. The V gene end was trimmed by 4 bases and the J gene end by 7 bases; junction bases not matched to a gene: 8. The CDR3 loop reads CASSPGTAEQPQHF. The CDR3 DNA is TGCGCCAGCAGCCCCGGGACAGCTGAACAGCCCCAGCATTTT.

Only a few counts were recorded for this clonotype. This CDR3 reads CASTTGTGETEAFF. The CDR3 DNA reads as TGCGCCAGCACCACCGGGACAGGGGAAACTGAAGCTTTCTTT. This sequence joins TRBV5-1 and TRBJ1-1, with 10 bases lining up with TRBD1. V lost 6 bases, J lost 5 bases, and 7 bases stayed unmatched. This CDR3 is built from 14 residues. Germline V gene lookup returns CDR1 SGHRS and CDR2 YFSETQ.

V and J are TRBV28 and TRBJ2-7, with TRBD1 matching 7 bases. Germline V gene sequence: CDR1 MDHEN, CDR2 SYDVKM. The CDR3 is 15 amino acids. V dropped 6 bases and J dropped 0; count of bases not matched to a gene: 8. Here the CDR3 DNA reads TGTGCCAGCAGCCCAGGACAGGTTGTCTCCTACGAGCAGTACGTC. Translation gives CASSPGQVVSYEQYV.

The rearrangement joins TRBV9 to TRBJ2-5; D remains ambiguous. There are 15 residues in the CDR3. Germline V gives CDR1 SGDLS, CDR2 YYNGEE. V was clipped by 0 bases and J by 5 bases, with 14 bases between them. The DNA of the CDR3 is TGTGCCAGCAGCGTAGGAACCTCCCTGGGGGAGACCCAGTACTTC. This gives the protein CASSVGTSLGETQYF.

The sample holds a few counts of this clonotype. The rearrangement uses TRBV6-1 and TRBJ2-5; 7 bases align to TRBD1. The V gene end was trimmed by 6 bases and the J gene end by 3 bases; junction bases not matched to a gene: 16. The CDR3 is 17 residues long. In germline, CDR1 is MNHNS, CDR2 SASEGT. DNA for the CDR3: TGTGCCAGCAGAGCCATTTTACAGGGGCTTGGGGAAGAGACCCAGTACTTC. Translation gives CASRAILQGLGEETQYF.

This chain links TRBV12-5 with TRBJ2-1; D not resolved. Trimming shortened V by 1 base and J by 0 bases, and 7 bases separated the two germline ends. In germline, CDR1 is LGHNT, CDR2 FRNRAP. CDR3 size: 15 residues. CDR3 nucleotides: TGTGCTAGTGGTTTGGGGACCGGCTCCTACAATGAGCAGTTCTTC. Translating gives CASGLGTGSYNEQFF.

The chain has TRBV2 and TRBJ1-1, with unresolved D. Germline loops: CDR1 SNHLY, CDR2 FYNNEI. Trimming removed 5 bases from V and 4 bases from J, with 8 bases in between. CDR3 length: 12 amino acids. In DNA, the CDR3 is TGTGCCAGCAGTTCTGTCGGCACTGAAGCTTTCTTT. Translation: CASSSVGTEAFF. The full variable domain, rest sourced from reference TRBV2 and TRBJ1-1, is EPEVTQTPSHQVTQMGQEVILRCVPISNHLYFYWYRQILGQKVEFLVSFYNNEISEKSEIFDDQFSVERPDGSNFTLKIRSTKLEDSAMYFCASSSVGTEAFFGQGTRLTVV.

V is TRBV29-1 and J is TRBJ2-1; TRBD1 or TRBD2 may be the D gene (5 bases each). This CDR3 has 13 amino acids. Germline CDR1 reads SQVTM; CDR2 reads ANQGSEA. The CDR3 spells CSLSRGSYNEQFF. DNA for the CDR3: TGCAGTCTATCGAGGGGATCCTACAATGAGCAGTTCTTC.

This clonotype was seen more than once but under ten times. This chain joins TRBV4-3 and TRBJ1-1; no reliable D call. This CDR3 is 15 amino acids long. Germline loops: CDR1 LGHNA, CDR2 YSLEER. The V end lost 3 bases, the J end lost 8 bases, and 19 bases lay between the germline ends. CDR3 sequence (DNA): TGCGCCAGCAGCCAGGACGTCGTAGGGAGCAGAGAAGCTTTCTTT. Translating it yields CASSQDVVGSREAFF.

This clonotype was counted a few times. The genes are TRBV6-5 and TRBJ1-2; 11 bases line up with TRBD1. The V segment lost 5 bases and the J segment 8 bases; nucleotides outside the gene matches: 7. Germline CDR1 and CDR2: MNHEY and SVGAGI. This CDR3 is 14 amino acids long. The CDR3 loop is CASSPGQGAGGYTF. Written as DNA, the CDR3 is TGTGCCAGCAGTCCCGGACAGGGGGCGGGGGGCTACACCTTC.

This clonotype appeared once. The V and J genes are TRBV27 and TRBJ2-2, with TRBD2 as a possible D gene (6 bases). Germline V CDR1 and CDR2: MNHEY, SMNVEV (reference sequence). Trimming cost V 7 bases and J 6 bases, with 18 bases left between them. This CDR3 region has 15 residues. The CDR3 protein is CASNRQGGRAGELFF. The CDR3 DNA reads as TGTGCCAGCAATAGGCAGGGAGGTCGGGCCGGGGAGCTGTTTTTT.

This clonotype has more than one count but fewer than ten. This chain uses TRBV10-3 with TRBJ1-6; a possible D gene is TRBD1 (5 bases). V gave up 10 bases and J gave up 9 bases, with 22 bases separating them. Germline assignment: CDR1 ENHRY and CDR2 SYGVKD. This CDR3 spans 15 amino acids. The CDR3 nucleotides read TGTGCCACCGCCGGGGCAACAGCAGGACGTTCACCCCTCCACTTT. As protein: CATAGATAGRSPLHF.

The rearrangement joins TRBV12-3 or TRBV12-4 to TRBJ2-3; 9 nucleotides align to TRBD2. After removal of 6 bases from V and 3 bases from J, the junction contained 7 bases not matched to a gene. CDR3 length: 15 amino acids. This CDR3 is CASSPSGVGTDTQYF. Written as DNA, the CDR3 is TGTGCCAGCAGCCCTAGCGGGGTGGGGACAGATACGCAGTATTTT.

This rearrangement joins TRBV5-1 to TRBJ1-1, with D unclear. The CDR3 covers 13 residues. The ends were cut back, 4 bases at V and 11 bases at J, with 18 bases in the middle. CDR1 and CDR2 from the germline V gene are SGHRS and YFSETQ. CDR3 DNA: TGCGCCAGCAGCGTCGAGGAACAGTCTTGGGCTTTCTTT. This translates into CASSVEEQSWAFF.

This clonotype turned up a few times. V is TRBV4-2 and J is TRBJ2-5; TRBD2 matches 13 bases. The CDR3 contains 17 residues. Germline V gene data show CDR1 as LGHNA and CDR2 as YNFKEQ. V shed 0 bases, J shed 2 bases, and the junction held 3 bases outside the gene matches. The CDR3 protein is CASSQDRTSGGQETQYF. In DNA, the CDR3 is TGTGCCAGCAGCCAAGATCGGACTAGCGGGGGACAAGAGACCCAGTACTTC.

The CDR3 nucleotides are TGTGCCAGCAGTTATATAAGAGGATCCCAGCCCCAGCATTTT. Translated, it gives CASSYIRGSQPQHF. This sequence joins TRBV6-2 or TRBV6-3 and TRBJ1-5; D is ambiguous. The CDR3 length is 14 residues. Germline V gene lookup returns CDR1 MNHEY and CDR2 SVGEGT. V lost 3 bases and J 7 bases, leaving 13 bases between the germline ends.